Below, 3 T cell receptor beta chains from the same sample are listed, as sequenced in a study of shared clonotypes between healthy human individuals. Clones were read by immunoSEQ multiplex PCR, and TCRdb kept only the in-frame ones, dropping some. Of some 2.4 million clones in the sample, over 85% were seen once. The sample taken for sequencing was naive CD4+ T cells from PBMCs. The subset denotes: CD45RA+ positively selected. These receptors were obtained from a man aged 18 to 29 in good health. Some clones in this sample may be carry-over from other donors' samples.

V is TRBV28 and J is TRBJ1-5; TRBD1 aligns across 11 bases. V shed 5 bases and J 2 bases; nucleotides not matched to a gene: 14. There are 19 residues in the CDR3. Germline CDR1 and CDR2: MDHEN and SYDVKM. Here the CDR3 reads CASSEPGQGGIYGNQPQHF. For the CDR3, the DNA is TGTGCCAGCAGTGAGCCGGGACAGGGGGGGATCTATGGCAATCAGCCCCAGCATTTT.

This clone came up a few times. The chain recombines TRBV6-5 with TRBJ1-1; D perhaps matches TRBD1 (6 bases). The CDR3 loop spans 13 amino acids. Germline V lookup: CDR1 MNHEY, CDR2 SVGAGI. V lost 4 bases to trimming and J lost 7 bases, with 13 bases between them. CDR3: CASSSPTGLEAFF. DNA of the CDR3: TGTGCCAGCAGTTCCCCGACAGGACTTGAAGCTTTCTTT.

CDR3 residues: CASSPRDRSNQPQHF. CDR3 DNA sequence: TGTGCCAGCAGCCCCCGGGACAGAAGCAATCAGCCCCAGCATTTT. The rearrangement links TRBV28 to TRBJ1-5; 7 bases line up with TRBD1. V shed 6 bases, J shed 1 base, and the junction held 6 bases outside the gene matches. CDR3 size: 15 residues. Looked up from germline, CDR1 is MDHEN and CDR2 is SYDVKM.